Listed here are 25 T cell receptor beta chains from one sample, sequenced in a study of T cells in Graves' hyperthyroidism and ophthalmopathy. Researchers amplified the TCR beta CDR3 regions from RNA transcripts. An initial round of RT-PCR targeting the TCR CDR3 relied on the HTBI primer set. TCRdb re-analysed the multiplex PCR reads in MiXCR, keeping a single row per CDR3 protein. Among some 600,000 distinct CDR3 sequences, approximately 15% were seen once, and the ten largest hold 5% to 7%. Input material: blood. The origin of the receptors is a woman between 25 and 40 years old with Graves' hyperthyroidism that later progressed to Graves' ophthalmopathy.

The chain couples TRBV11-3 to TRBJ1-1; TRBD1 aligns across 7 bases. The CDR3 extends over 13 amino acids. The J segment lost 8 bases and the V segment lost 4 bases, leaving 7 bases of the junction unmatched. Germline CDR1 is SGHNT and CDR2 is YENEEA. The CDR3 DNA is TGTGCCAGCAGCTCCACAGGGGTTTCGGAAGCTTTCTTT. It is translated as CASSSTGVSEAFF.

Comment on this clonotype: This clone may be a read error of a much larger clone one base away. The conserved final phenylalanine or tryptophan is absent from the CDR3, which likely points to a read error. V and J are TRBV19 and TRBJ2-1, with D perhaps TRBD2 (6 bases). The CDR3 loop spans 17 amino acids. V lost 0 bases and J lost 2, with 14 bases in between. CDR1 and CDR2 (germline): LNHDA, SQIVND (reference sequence). The CDR3 DNA reads as TGTGCCAGTAGTATAGATGTGGGGGGAGTCACCTACAATGAGCAGTTCCTC. Residues: CASSIDVGGVTYNEQFL.

This chain links TRBV5-5 with TRBJ2-5; TRBD2 matches at 13 bases. The CDR3 runs 15 residues. Per the germline V gene, CDR1 is SGHKS and CDR2 is YYEKEE (reference sequence). After removal of 4 bases from V and 5 bases from J, the junction contained 5 bases not matched to a gene. CDR3 amino acids: CASSEGLAGYETQYF. The CDR3 coding sequence is TGTGCCAGCAGCGAGGGACTAGCGGGATATGAGACCCAGTACTTC.

The CDR3 reads CASSLVGGSFYEQYF. DNA of the CDR3: TGTGCCAGCAGCTTGGTAGGCGGGAGTTTCTACGAGCAGTACTTC. The V and J genes are TRBV5-4 and TRBJ2-7, with TRBD2 matching over 7 bases. Germline V gene data show CDR1 as SGHNT and CDR2 as YYREEE (reference sequence). This CDR3 spans 15 amino acids. The V segment lost 0 bases and the J segment 3 bases; nucleotides outside the gene matches: 6.

Ten or more counts support this clonotype. V is TRBV12-3 or TRBV12-4 and J is TRBJ1-2, with TRBD1 matching 7 bases. The CDR3 length is 13 residues. Unmatched junction bases numbered 10, after V lost 7 bases and J lost 8 bases. CDR3 nucleotides: TGTGCCAGCACCACGGACAGGATGTACGGCTACACCTTC. This sequence encodes CASTTDRMYGYTF.

This clonotype was seen repeatedly, ten times or more. The chain links TRBV28 to TRBJ1-6, with D perhaps matching TRBD1 (5 bases). Germline CDR1 MDHEN, CDR2 SYDVKM. This CDR3 spans 16 amino acids. Trimming left V 3 bases short and J 11 bases short, with 20 bases between. The CDR3 loop reads CASSFPAFQGQAPLHF. The CDR3 DNA sequence: TGTGCCAGCAGTTTCCCCGCTTTTCAGGGCCAGGCACCCCTCCACTTT.

This clonotype was observed many times. This chain uses TRBV12-3 or TRBV12-4 with TRBJ2-2; D gene uncertain. The germline V and J ends were trimmed by 3 bases and 1 base, with 9 bases remaining between them. This CDR3 contains 15 residues. DNA of the CDR3: TGTGCCAGCAGTTTTATACAGATGAACACCGGGGAGCTGTTTTTT. Translating gives CASSFIQMNTGELFF.

This clonotype has more than one count but fewer than ten. Just one base apart from a much larger clone, this may be a read error. The gene calls are TRBV15 and TRBJ2-1, with 12 bases identical to TRBD2. Germline V gene lookup returns CDR1 LNHNV and CDR2 YYDKDF (reference sequence). The CDR3 sequence is 18 residues long. CDR3 sequence: CATSRDRGLAGGYNGQFF. CDR3 DNA sequence: TGTGCCACCAGCAGAGATCGGGGTCTAGCGGGAGGGTACAATGGGCAGTTCTTC.

This clonotype was observed many times. The chain is built from TRBV7-9 and TRBJ1-1; the match to TRBD1 covers 7 bases. CDR3 length equals 17 residues. The ends lost 5 bases at V and 0 bases at J; junction bases unmatched: 12. Per the germline V gene, CDR1 is SEHNR and CDR2 is FQNEAQ (reference sequence). CDR3: CASSPGQLNLMNTEAFF. The DNA for the CDR3 is TGTGCCAGCAGCCCGGGACAGTTGAATTTAATGAACACTGAAGCTTTCTTT.

This clonotype was observed at least ten times. V and J are TRBV28 and TRBJ1-2, with TRBD1 identical over 7 bases. The CDR3 spans 15 residues. Germline-derived CDR1 and CDR2 are MDHEN and SYDVKM. With 5 bases clipped from V and 7 bases from J, the junction kept 13 bases outside the gene matches. CDR3 DNA: TGTGCCAGCAGTCCCGTCTCCCCAGCAGGGGGTGGCTACACCTTC. It is translated as CASSPVSPAGGGYTF.

This clonotype was seen a few times. The CDR3 here is CSAPEGRASYGYTF. DNA for the CDR3: TGCAGTGCCCCGGAAGGAAGGGCGAGCTATGGCTACACCTTC. This sequence joins TRBV20-1 and TRBJ1-2; D unresolved. The V end lost 6 bases, the J end lost 4 bases, and 18 bases lay between the germline ends. This CDR3 contains 14 residues. Germline CDR1 and CDR2: DFQATT and SNEGSKA (reference sequence).

This clonotype was seen ten or more times. This chain uses TRBV20-1 with TRBJ1-3; no clear D gene. The CDR3 is 12 residues long. CDR1 is DFQATT, CDR2 SNEGSKA, per germline (reference sequence). Trimming shortened V by 6 bases and J by 0 bases, and 6 bases separated the two germline ends. CDR3 in amino acids: CSAKISGNTIYF. The CDR3 DNA reads TGCAGTGCAAAGATCTCTGGAAACACCATATATTTT.

This clonotype was detected ten times or more. The CDR3 reads CASHDTSSYNEQFF. For the CDR3, the DNA is TGTGCCAGCCACGACACCAGCTCCTACAATGAGCAGTTCTTC. V usage is TRBV6-1 and J usage is TRBJ2-1; D remains unclear. CDR3 length: 14 residues. Trimming stripped 8 bases from V and 0 bases from J, with 11 bases between. The V gene's germline CDR1 is MNHNS and CDR2 SASEGT.

The gene calls are TRBV5-4 and TRBJ2-7, with TRBD1 matching 7 bases. Germline V gives CDR1 SGHNT, CDR2 YYREEE (reference sequence). The CDR3 has 15 amino acids. After removal of 4 bases from V and 3 bases from J, the junction contained 10 bases not matched to a gene. The CDR3: CASSTSGQIYYEQYF. For the CDR3, the DNA is TGTGCCAGCAGCACTTCGGGACAGATTTACTACGAGCAGTACTTC.

About this clonotype: A clone one base away is much larger, so this may be a read error. The chain links TRBV7-3 to TRBJ2-2; 12 positions match TRBD2. This CDR3 region has 18 residues. Germline V gene sequence: CDR1 SGHTA, CDR2 FQGTGA. The CDR3 loop reads CAGSLTLAGGSNTGELFF. The CDR3 bases are TGTGCCGGCAGCTTAACCCTAGCGGGAGGGTCAAACACCGGGGAGCTGTTTTTT.

This clonotype occurred a few times. This rearrangement joins TRBV30 to TRBJ2-2; D gene ambiguous. Trimming shortened V by 4 bases and J by 0 bases, and 6 bases separated the two germline ends. CDR3 length: 13 amino acids. Germline V gene sequence: CDR1 GTSNPN, CDR2 SVGIG (reference sequence). The CDR3 DNA reads TGTGCCTGGATACAAGCGAACACCGGGGAGCTGTTTTTT. As protein: CAWIQANTGELFF.

This clonotype was observed a handful of times. This chain uses TRBV5-4 with TRBJ1-3, with D maybe TRBD1 (5 bases). The CDR3 runs 16 residues. V dropped 4 bases and J dropped 0 bases, with 14 bases sitting between them. Germline V gives CDR1 SGHNT, CDR2 YYREEE (reference sequence). This CDR3 reads CASSAGGAYSGNTIYF. The DNA for the CDR3 is TGTGCCAGCAGCGCCGGAGGGGCCTACTCTGGAAACACCATATATTTT.

The sample holds many counts of this clonotype. This chain uses TRBV12-3 or TRBV12-4 with TRBJ2-3; 9 bases map to TRBD2. CDR3 length equals 15 residues. V was clipped by 2 bases and J by 3 bases; unmatched bases: 3. CDR3 in amino acids: CASSLWLAGTDTQYF. CDR3 coding DNA: TGTGCCAGCAGTTTATGGCTAGCGGGAACAGATACGCAGTATTTT.

The table lists this clonotype with many counts. V gene TRBV2 combines with J gene TRBJ1-4; 9 bases map to TRBD1. The V and J ends lost 5 bases and 8 bases, in that order; junction bases with no gene match: 9. Germline CDR1 SNHLY, CDR2 FYNNEI. The CDR3 runs 15 residues. CDR3 sequence: CASSQDRGSGEKLFF. In DNA, the CDR3 is TGTGCCAGCAGTCAAGACAGGGGGTCAGGGGAAAAACTGTTTTTT. Filled out from reference TRBV2 and TRBJ1-4, the complete variable domain reads EPEVTQTPSHQVTQMGQEVILRCVPISNHLYFYWYRQILGQKVEFLVSFYNNEISEKSEIFDDQFSVERPDGSNFTLKIRSTKLEDSAMYFCASSQDRGSGEKLFFGSGTQLSVL.

The sample holds many counts of this clonotype. The chain couples TRBV2 to TRBJ2-5; 11 bases are shared with TRBD1. Germline trimming cut 5 bases from V and 2 bases from J; bases unmatched to any gene: 4. This CDR3 has 15 residues. In germline, CDR1 is SNHLY, CDR2 FYNNEI. The DNA for the CDR3 is TGTGCCAGCAGTCTTCGGGACAGGGGGCAAGAGACCCAGTACTTC. Its protein is CASSLRDRGQETQYF.

This clonotype was counted only a few times. The chain employs TRBV7-3 and TRBJ2-7; D unclear. The V gene lost 3 bases and the J gene lost 0 bases, with 9 bases spanning the gap. This CDR3 region has 14 residues. The V gene's germline CDR1 is SGHTA and CDR2 FQGTGA. This CDR3 reads CASSFDRFSYEQYF. As DNA, the CDR3 is TGTGCCAGCAGCTTTGATAGATTCTCCTACGAGCAGTACTTC. The full variable domain, in which reference TRBV7-3 and TRBJ2-7 provide the parts outside the CDR3, is GAGVSQTPSNKVTEKGKYVELRCDPISGHTALYWYRQSLGQGPEFLIYFQGTGAADDSGLPNDRFFAVRPEGSVSTLKIQRTERGDSAVYLCASSFDRFSYEQYFGPGTRLTVT.

There are many counts of this clonotype. This rearrangement joins TRBV6-2 or TRBV6-3 to TRBJ1-6; tentative D call: TRBD1 (5 bases). The CDR3 totals 15 residues. Germline V lookup: CDR1 MNHEY, CDR2 SVGEGT. The germline V and J ends were trimmed by 0 bases and 7 bases, with 10 bases remaining between them. The CDR3 sequence is CASSYSWGENSPLHF. The DNA of the CDR3 is TGTGCCAGCAGTTACTCATGGGGCGAGAATTCACCCCTCCACTTT.

This clonotype was seen repeatedly, ten times or more. The V gene is TRBV24-1, the J gene TRBJ2-1; 9 nucleotides agree with TRBD2. Looked up from germline, CDR1 is KGHDR and CDR2 is SFDVKD. The ends lost 5 bases at V and 5 bases at J; junction bases unmatched: 0. The CDR3 sequence is 13 residues long. CDR3 in amino acids: CATSGLADNEQFF. The CDR3 DNA reads TGTGCCACCAGTGGACTAGCGGACAATGAGCAGTTCTTC.

This clonotype was seen at least ten times. The chain has TRBV24-1 and TRBJ2-1; D uncertain. The CDR3 has 16 amino acids. Between the trimmed V and J ends, which lost 2 bases and 0 bases, there was a span of 10 bases. Looked up from germline, CDR1 is KGHDR and CDR2 is SFDVKD. CDR3 in amino acids: CATSDSGPSSYNEQFF. In DNA form, the CDR3 reads TGTGCCACCAGTGATTCCGGGCCGAGCTCCTACAATGAGCAGTTCTTC.

V and J are TRBV3-1 and TRBJ2-3; the D is unclear. V was cut by 2 bases and J by 8 bases, with 8 bases left in between. The germline V gene encodes CDR1 LGHDT and CDR2 YNNKEL (reference sequence). The CDR3 is made up of 12 amino acids. The CDR3 loop is CASSQRTGTQYF. As DNA, the CDR3 is TGTGCCAGCAGCCAACGGACGGGTACGCAGTATTTT.